Shown below are 22 T cell receptor beta chains from a single sample sequenced in a study of shared clonotypes between healthy human individuals. Only in-frame clones appear in the TCRdb table, and some are missing; sequencing was by immunoSEQ multiplex PCR. The table lists about 110,000 clones, 55% to 70% of them singletons. Specimen: memory CD8+ T cells sorted from blood. Subset indicated: CD45RO+ cells pooled with CCR7-negative TemRA cells. These receptors all stem from a woman aged 25 to 39 in good health.

The genes are TRBV4-1 and TRBJ2-7; tentative D call: TRBD1 (5 bases). Germline CDR1 is MGHRA and CDR2 is YSYEKL. V shed 6 bases and J shed 0 bases, with 9 bases lying between them. This CDR3 is built from 13 residues. The CDR3 sequence is CASRGVSSYEQYF. In nucleotides, the CDR3 is TGCGCCAGCAGAGGGGTAAGCTCCTACGAGCAGTACTTC.

A few counts support this clone. The genes are TRBV9 and TRBJ1-1; no reliable D call. Between the trimmed V and J ends, which lost 4 bases and 6 bases, there was a span of 16 bases. CDR3 length: 14 amino acids. Germline V CDR1 and CDR2: SGDLS, YYNGEE. The CDR3 reads CASSLSWGTAEAFF. In DNA form, the CDR3 reads TGTGCCAGCAGCCTCAGTTGGGGTACAGCTGAAGCTTTCTTT. The complete variable domain, with remaining parts taken from reference TRBV9 and TRBJ1-1, reads DSGVTQTPKHLITATGQRVTLRCSPRSGDLSVYWYQQSLDQGLQFLIQYYNGEERAKGNILERFSAQQFPDLHSELNLSSLELGDSALYFCASSLSWGTAEAFFGQGTRLTVV.

The CDR3: CASSSAGAGGEYEQFF. The CDR3 coding sequence is TGTGCCAGCAGCTCCGCCGGGGCGGGAGGAGAATATGAGCAGTTCTTC. V is TRBV7-3 and J is TRBJ2-1, with TRBD2 matching over 8 bases. Germline V gene data show CDR1 as SGHTA and CDR2 as FQGTGA. The CDR3 runs to 16 residues. Losses at the gene ends were 4 bases for V and 8 bases for J; bases not matched to a gene: 13.

Turning to this clone: Other nucleotide sequences in the sample specify the same CDR3. This chain connects TRBV5-1 to TRBJ2-1; either TRBD1 or TRBD2 may fit D (6 bases each). CDR1 and CDR2 (germline): SGHRS, YFSETQ. Deletions cut 2 bases from V and 2 bases from J, with 11 bases between. This CDR3 comprises 15 residues. The CDR3 DNA is TGCGCCAGCAGCTTAGGGGGGAGTACCTACAATGAGCAGTTCTTC. It is translated as CASSLGGSTYNEQFF.

The chain uses TRBV18 and TRBJ2-7; maybe TRBD2 (5 bases). The CDR3 has 13 residues. Trimming pared 8 bases from V and 3 bases from J, leaving 14 bases between. Germline V gene sequence: CDR1 KGHSH, CDR2 LQKENI. Here the CDR3 reads CASRGEIDYEQYF. The CDR3 DNA sequence: TGTGCCAGCCGGGGAGAAATTGACTACGAGCAGTACTTC.

The chain joins TRBV10-3 to TRBJ2-2; D is unclear. The germline gives CDR1 ENHRY, CDR2 SYGVKD. Trimming cost V 0 bases and J 6 bases, with 8 bases left between them. The CDR3 consists of 14 residues. Written as DNA, the CDR3 is TGTGCCATCAGTGAGTCCCCAGAGGCCGGGGAGCTGTTTTTT. It is translated as CAISESPEAGELFF.

V gene TRBV18 combines with J gene TRBJ2-7; D possibly uses TRBD1 or TRBD2 (5 bases each). V gave up 0 bases and J gave up 6 bases, with 18 bases separating them. Germline CDR1 KGHSH, CDR2 LQKENI. The CDR3 spans 16 residues. The CDR3 DNA reads TGTGCCAGCTCACCACCTGGGACCGGGTTTTTTCTCGAGCAGTACTTC. It encodes CASSPPGTGFFLEQYF.

Only one count was recorded for this clone. The chain recombines TRBV10-3 with TRBJ2-3; 12 nucleotides line up with TRBD2. The CDR3 has 15 amino acids. J gave up 6 bases and V 4 bases, and 5 bases lay outside the gene matches. The germline gives CDR1 ENHRY, CDR2 SYGVKD. CDR3 amino acids: CAISATSGSGDTQYF. The CDR3 DNA follows: TGTGCCATCAGTGCGACTAGCGGGAGTGGGGATACGCAGTATTTT.

The chain carries TRBV28 and TRBJ2-3; TRBD2 aligns across 11 bases. Trimming took 3 bases from V and 5 from J; bases not matched to a gene: 10. Germline lookup yields CDR1 MDHEN and CDR2 SYDVKM. The CDR3 totals 17 residues. Here the CDR3 reads CASSLDPSGRTGDTQYF. In DNA, the CDR3 is TGTGCCAGCAGTTTGGATCCTAGCGGGAGGACGGGAGATACGCAGTATTTT.

V and J are TRBV18 and TRBJ2-3; 10 bases are a match to TRBD1. The CDR3 runs to 16 residues. CDR1 is KGHSH and CDR2 is LQKENI in the germline V gene. V gave up 4 bases and J gave up 0 bases; unmatched junction bases: 4. CDR3 sequence: CASSQRTGGSTDTQYF. CDR3 nucleotides: TGTGCCAGCTCACAGAGGACAGGGGGAAGCACAGATACGCAGTATTTT.

This clone has a single count. The chain employs TRBV28 and TRBJ2-7; 8 positions agree with TRBD1. The V gene end was trimmed by 4 bases and the J gene end by 2 bases; junction bases not matched to a gene: 4. Per the germline V gene, CDR1 is MDHEN and CDR2 is SYDVKM. The CDR3 consists of 14 residues. The CDR3 nucleotides read TGTGCCAGCAGTTGCCGGGACAGGCCCTACGAGCAGTACTTC. This encodes CASSCRDRPYEQYF.

This clone was seen a few times. The chain recombines TRBV6-4 with TRBJ2-1; D possibly corresponds to TRBD2 (7 bases). The CDR3 totals 14 residues. Trimming cost V 4 bases and J 6 bases, with 13 bases left between them. Looked up from germline, CDR1 is MRHNA and CDR2 is SNTAGT. CDR3 nucleotides: TGTGCCAGCAGTGCGGGGGGCGCCCCCAATGAGCAGTTCTTC. Protein: CASSAGGAPNEQFF.

The chain carries TRBV27 and TRBJ1-6, with no clear D. Deletions cut 6 bases from V and 15 bases from J, with 3 bases between. The CDR3 length is 8 residues. Germline V lookup: CDR1 MNHEY, CDR2 SMNVEV (reference sequence). The DNA for the CDR3 is TGTGCCAGCAGGCACCTCCACTTT. This encodes CASRHLHF.

The chain is built from TRBV11-3 and TRBJ1-1; D unclear. The CDR3 has 12 amino acids. Germline assignment: CDR1 SGHNT and CDR2 YENEEA. V was cut by 3 bases and J by 3 bases, with 5 bases left in between. DNA of the CDR3: TGTGCCAGCAGCTTGGGAGACACTGAAGCTTTCTTT. This codes for CASSLGDTEAFF.

CDR3 loop: CASKDRGYEQYF. CDR3 coding DNA: TGTGCCAGTAAGGACAGGGGATACGAGCAGTACTTC. This sequence joins TRBV19 and TRBJ2-5; 9 bases line up with TRBD1. The DNA end is a closer match to TRBJ2-7, so the J assignment may be wrong. The CDR3 contains 12 residues. CDR1 and CDR2 (germline): LNHDA, SQIVND (reference sequence).

The CDR3 sequence: CASSLERAGGNTGELFF. DNA of the CDR3: TGTGCCAGCAGCTTAGAGAGAGCGGGAGGAAACACCGGGGAGCTGTTTTTT. The V and J genes are TRBV7-8 and TRBJ2-2, with 9 nucleotides matching TRBD2. Trimming removed 1 base from V and 2 bases from J; junction bases left unmatched: 5. The length of the CDR3 is 17 residues. Germline V gives CDR1 SGHVS, CDR2 FQNEAQ.

The chain carries TRBV27 and TRBJ2-7; no clear D gene. The germline V gene has CDR1 MNHEY and CDR2 SMNVEV (reference sequence). The ends were cut back, 5 bases at V and 3 bases at J, with 14 bases in the middle. This CDR3 is 14 amino acids long. The CDR3 bases are TGTGCCAGCAGTCCCCGACGGAGTCTCTACGAGCAGTACTTC. Protein product: CASSPRRSLYEQYF.

The V gene is TRBV6-1, the J gene TRBJ1-2, with TRBD1 as a possible D gene (5 bases). Germline V gene sequence: CDR1 MNHNS, CDR2 SASEGT. This CDR3 spans 12 amino acids. Trimming took off 10 bases at V and 3 bases at J, with 12 bases between the two ends. DNA of the CDR3: TGTGCCACCCCGACAGTCTACTATGGCTACACCTTC. It is translated as CATPTVYYGYTF.

The table lists this clone with many counts. V and J are TRBV25-1 and TRBJ1-4; 9 bases align to TRBD1. CDR3 length: 18 amino acids. The V gene's germline CDR1 is MGHDK and CDR2 SYGVNS. V was pared by 3 bases and J by 2 bases, with 10 bases of the junction left unmatched. The CDR3 DNA sequence: TGTGCCAGCAGTGAGATTAGGACAGGGGAGTTGACTAATGAAAAACTGTTTTTT. It codes for CASSEIRTGELTNEKLFF.

V is TRBV27 and J is TRBJ2-1; tentative D call: TRBD2 (5 bases). The CDR3 is 13 amino acids. Trimming cost V 2 bases and J 8 bases, with 10 bases left between them. The germline gives CDR1 MNHEY, CDR2 SMNVEV (reference sequence). The CDR3 nucleotides are TGTGCCAGCAGTTTAAGTCTAGCCCATGAGCAGTTCTTC. Translating gives CASSLSLAHEQFF.

The V and J genes are TRBV18 and TRBJ2-7; 7 positions match TRBD1. J was trimmed by 0 bases and V by 4 bases; bases with no gene match: 9. The CDR3 covers 16 residues. Germline V lookup: CDR1 KGHSH, CDR2 LQKENI. DNA of the CDR3: TGTGCCAGCTCACGGGACAGCTACACTAGCTCCTACGAGCAGTACTTC. Encoded protein: CASSRDSYTSSYEQYF.

This rearrangement joins TRBV15 to TRBJ1-1, with D perhaps TRBD1 (5 bases). V was pared by 5 bases and J by 3 bases, with 10 bases between. CDR3 length equals 13 residues. CDR1 is LNHNV, CDR2 YYDKDF, per germline (reference sequence). Written as DNA, the CDR3 is TGTGCCACCAGCTGGTCGGGGGACACTGAAGCTTTCTTT. Residues: CATSWSGDTEAFF.